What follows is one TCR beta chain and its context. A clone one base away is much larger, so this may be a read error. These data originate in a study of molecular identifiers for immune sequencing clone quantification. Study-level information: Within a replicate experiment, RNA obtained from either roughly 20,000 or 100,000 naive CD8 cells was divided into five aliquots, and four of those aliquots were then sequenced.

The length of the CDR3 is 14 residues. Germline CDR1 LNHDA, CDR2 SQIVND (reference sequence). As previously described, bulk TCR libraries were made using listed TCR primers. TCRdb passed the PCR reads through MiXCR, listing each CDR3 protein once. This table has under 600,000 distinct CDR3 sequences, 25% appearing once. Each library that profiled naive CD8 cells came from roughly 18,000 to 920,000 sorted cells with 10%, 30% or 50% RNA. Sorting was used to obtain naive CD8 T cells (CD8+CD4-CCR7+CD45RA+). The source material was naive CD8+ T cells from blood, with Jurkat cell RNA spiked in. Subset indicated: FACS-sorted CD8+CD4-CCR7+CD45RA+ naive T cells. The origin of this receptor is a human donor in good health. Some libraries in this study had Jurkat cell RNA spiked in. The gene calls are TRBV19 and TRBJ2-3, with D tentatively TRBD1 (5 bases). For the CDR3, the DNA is TGTGCCGGTAGTATGGGGCTACAGGCAGATACGCAGTATTTT. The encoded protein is CAGSMGLQADTQYF.